The clone carrying this T cell receptor beta chain was detected once. Its cognate antigen is unknown. Primers included in the PCR were 60 Vbeta and 13 Jbeta primers. The data were produced by immunoSEQ multiplex PCR, yet TCRdb's version contains in-frame clones alone and is incomplete. The table lists over 85,000 clones, roughly three fifths of them singletons. This specimen comes from a study of cytomegalovirus exposure and HLA in healthy donors. Turning to the study itself: Inside one of the first data releases sat 85 million or so unique TCRs taken from HLA-typed donors. There were fewer than 500 genotyped donors. Of these, about 81% fell in the genetic ancestry cluster associated with self-reported Caucasian donors.

The CDR3 contains 14 residues. V lost 4 bases and J 4 bases, leaving 13 bases between the germline ends. The V gene's germline CDR1 is SGHDT and CDR2 YYEEEE. Overall study results and limits: CMV antigen specificity was confirmed in vitro for three CMV-associated chains.

The specimen sequenced was PBMCs. The receptor was derived from a human donor in good health. The chain carries TRBV5-6 and TRBJ2-3, with D possibly TRBD2 on 5 matching bases. The CDR3 sequence is CASSPLGRADTQYF. The CDR3 DNA follows: TGTGCCAGCAGCCCACTAGGTCGCGCAGATACGCAGTATTTT.